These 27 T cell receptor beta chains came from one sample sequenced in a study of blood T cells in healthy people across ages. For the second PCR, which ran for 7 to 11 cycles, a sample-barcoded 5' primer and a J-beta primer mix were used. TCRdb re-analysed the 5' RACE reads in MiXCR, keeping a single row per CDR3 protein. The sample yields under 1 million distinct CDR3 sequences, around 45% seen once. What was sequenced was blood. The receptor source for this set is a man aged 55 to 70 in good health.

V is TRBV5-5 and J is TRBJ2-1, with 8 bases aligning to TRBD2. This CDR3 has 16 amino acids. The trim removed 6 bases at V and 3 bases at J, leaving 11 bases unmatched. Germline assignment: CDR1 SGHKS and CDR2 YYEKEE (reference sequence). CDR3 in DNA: TGTGCCAGCACTGTTTCGTCTGCGGGGGGCTACAATGAGCAGTTCTTC. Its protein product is CASTVSSAGGYNEQFF. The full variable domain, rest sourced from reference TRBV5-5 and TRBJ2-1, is DAGVTQSPTHLIKTRGQQVTLRCSPISGHKSVSWYQQVLGQGPQFIFQYYEKEERGRGNFPDRFSARQFPNYSSELNVNALLLGDSALYLCASTVSSAGGYNEQFFGPGTRLTVL.

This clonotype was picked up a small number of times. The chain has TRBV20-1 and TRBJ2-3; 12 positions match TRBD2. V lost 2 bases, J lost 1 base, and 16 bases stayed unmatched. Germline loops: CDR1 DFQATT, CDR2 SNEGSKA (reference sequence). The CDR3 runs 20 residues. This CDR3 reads CSARTLLAGGPRYRTDTQYF. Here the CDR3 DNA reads TGCAGTGCTAGAACTTTGCTAGCGGGGGGGCCTAGGTACCGCACAGATACGCAGTATTTT.

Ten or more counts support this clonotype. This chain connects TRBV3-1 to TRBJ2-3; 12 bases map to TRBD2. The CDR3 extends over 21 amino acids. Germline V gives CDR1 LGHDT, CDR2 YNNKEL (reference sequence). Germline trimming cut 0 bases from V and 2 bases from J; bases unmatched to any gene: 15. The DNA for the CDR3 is TGTGCCAGCAGCCAAGACCCCAGGACTAGCGGGGTAAACCCTTTCACAGATACGCAGTATTTT. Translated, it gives CASSQDPRTSGVNPFTDTQYF.

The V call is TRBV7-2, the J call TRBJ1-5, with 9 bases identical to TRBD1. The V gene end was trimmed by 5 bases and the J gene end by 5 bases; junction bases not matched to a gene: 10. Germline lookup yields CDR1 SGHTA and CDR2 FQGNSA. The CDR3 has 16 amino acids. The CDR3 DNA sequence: TGTGCCAGCAGCCCGGGACAGGGAGGGTTGGATCAGCCCCAGCATTTT. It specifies CASSPGQGGLDQPQHF.

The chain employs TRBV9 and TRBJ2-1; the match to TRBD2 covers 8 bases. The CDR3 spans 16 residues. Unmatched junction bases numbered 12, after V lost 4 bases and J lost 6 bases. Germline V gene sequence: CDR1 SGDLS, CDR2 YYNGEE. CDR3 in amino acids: CASSPEVAGPSNEQFF. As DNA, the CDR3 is TGTGCCAGCAGCCCAGAGGTAGCGGGGCCAAGCAATGAGCAGTTCTTC.

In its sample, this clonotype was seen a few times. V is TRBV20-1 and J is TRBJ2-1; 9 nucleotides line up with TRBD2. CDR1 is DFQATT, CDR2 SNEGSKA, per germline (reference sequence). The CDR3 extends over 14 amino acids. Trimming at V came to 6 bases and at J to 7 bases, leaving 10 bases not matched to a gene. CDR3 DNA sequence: TGCAGTGCCAGGGGCCTAGCGGGGAAGAATGAGCAGTTCTTC. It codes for CSARGLAGKNEQFF.

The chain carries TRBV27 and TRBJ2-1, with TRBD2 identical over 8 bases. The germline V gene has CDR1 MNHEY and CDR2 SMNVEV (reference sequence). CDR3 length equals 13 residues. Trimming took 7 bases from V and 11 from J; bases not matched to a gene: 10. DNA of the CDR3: TGTGCCAGCACCCTGCCCGGGGGGGAGAAGCAGTTCTTC. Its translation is CASTLPGGEKQFF.

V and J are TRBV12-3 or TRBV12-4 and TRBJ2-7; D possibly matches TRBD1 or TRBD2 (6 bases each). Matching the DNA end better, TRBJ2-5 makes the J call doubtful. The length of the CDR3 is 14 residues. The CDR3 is CASSLHGGRETQYF. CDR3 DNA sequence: TGTGCCAGCAGTTTGCACGGGGGCCGGGAGACCCAGTACTTC.

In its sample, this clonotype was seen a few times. The CDR3 is CASSLAQGGYQETQYF. CDR3 bases: TGTGCCAGCAGCTTAGCTCAGGGGGGCTATCAAGAGACCCAGTACTTC. The V and J genes are TRBV7-9 and TRBJ2-7, with D possibly matching TRBD1 (7 bases). The last part of the DNA fits TRBJ2-5 better; the J call may be wrong. The CDR3 totals 16 residues. In germline, CDR1 is SEHNR, CDR2 FQNEAQ (reference sequence).

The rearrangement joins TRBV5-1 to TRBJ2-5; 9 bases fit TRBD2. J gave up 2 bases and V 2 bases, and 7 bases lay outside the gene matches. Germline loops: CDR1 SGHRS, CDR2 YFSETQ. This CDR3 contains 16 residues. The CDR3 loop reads CASSFLVAGAQETQYF. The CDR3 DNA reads TGCGCCAGCAGCTTCTTGGTAGCGGGGGCACAAGAGACCCAGTACTTC.

CDR3 in amino acids: CASNPNRDNEQFF. For the CDR3, the DNA is TGTGCCAGCAACCCTAACAGGGACAATGAGCAGTTCTTC. This chain joins TRBV28 and TRBJ2-1, with TRBD1 as a possible D gene (6 bases). The CDR3 runs 13 residues. Germline V gives CDR1 MDHEN, CDR2 SYDVKM. Trimming removed 7 bases at V and 5 bases at J, with 12 bases between.

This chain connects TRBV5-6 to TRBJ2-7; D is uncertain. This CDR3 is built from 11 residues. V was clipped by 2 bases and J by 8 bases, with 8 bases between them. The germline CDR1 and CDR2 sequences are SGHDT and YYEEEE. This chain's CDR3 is CASSFGQQQYF. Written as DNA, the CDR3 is TGTGCCAGCAGCTTTGGGCAGCAGCAGTACTTC.

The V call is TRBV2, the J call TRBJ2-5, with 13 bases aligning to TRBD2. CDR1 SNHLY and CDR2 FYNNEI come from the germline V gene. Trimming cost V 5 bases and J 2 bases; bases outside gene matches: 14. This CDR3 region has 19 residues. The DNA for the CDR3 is TGTGCCAGCAGTCCGACTAGCGGGGGGACGGTGGAAGGTCAAGAGACCCAGTACTTC. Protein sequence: CASSPTSGGTVEGQETQYF.

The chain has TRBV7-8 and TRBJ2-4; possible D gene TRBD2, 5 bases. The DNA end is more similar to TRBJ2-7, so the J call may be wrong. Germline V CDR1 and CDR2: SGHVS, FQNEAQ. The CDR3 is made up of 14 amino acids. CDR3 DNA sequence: TGTGCCAGCAGCTCCCTACGAGGGCAATACGAGCAGTACTTC. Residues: CASSSLRGQYEQYF.

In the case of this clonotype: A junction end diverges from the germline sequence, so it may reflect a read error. As DNA, the CDR3 is TGTGCCAGCAGCTTAGCGGGACAGCTATACTCTGGGGCCAACGCCCTGACTTTC. Residues: CASSLAGQLYSGANALTF. This rearrangement joins TRBV7-9 to TRBJ2-6; 7 bases fit TRBD1. The germline CDR1 and CDR2 sequences are SEHNR and FQNEAQ (reference sequence). The CDR3 is 18 amino acids.

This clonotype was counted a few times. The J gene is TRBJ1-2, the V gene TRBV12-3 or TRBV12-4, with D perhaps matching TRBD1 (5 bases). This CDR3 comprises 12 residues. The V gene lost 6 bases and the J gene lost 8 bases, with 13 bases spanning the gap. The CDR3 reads CASSSDRLGYTF. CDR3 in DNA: TGTGCCAGCAGCTCCGACAGACTGGGCTACACCTTC.

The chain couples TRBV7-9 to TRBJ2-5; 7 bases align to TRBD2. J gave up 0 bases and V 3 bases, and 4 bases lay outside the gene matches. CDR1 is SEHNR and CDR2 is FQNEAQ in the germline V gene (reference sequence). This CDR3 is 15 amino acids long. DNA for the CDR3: TGTGCCAGCAGCTTCAGGGAGGGATACCAAGAGACCCAGTACTTC. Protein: CASSFREGYQETQYF.

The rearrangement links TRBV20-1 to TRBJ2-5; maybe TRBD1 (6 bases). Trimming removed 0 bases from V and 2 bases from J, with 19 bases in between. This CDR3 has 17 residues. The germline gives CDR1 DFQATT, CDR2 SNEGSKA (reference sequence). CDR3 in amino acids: CSARDIFGTQDQETQYF. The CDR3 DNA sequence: TGCAGTGCTAGAGATATTTTCGGGACACAAGATCAAGAGACCCAGTACTTC.

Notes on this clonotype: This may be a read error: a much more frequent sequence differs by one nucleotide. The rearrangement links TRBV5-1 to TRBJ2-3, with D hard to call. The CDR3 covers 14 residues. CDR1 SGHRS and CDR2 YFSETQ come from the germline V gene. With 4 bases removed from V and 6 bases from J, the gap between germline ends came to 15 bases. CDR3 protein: CASSVGRVSDTQYF. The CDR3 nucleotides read TGCGCCAGCAGCGTGGGCCGTGTGAGCGATACGCAGTATTTT.

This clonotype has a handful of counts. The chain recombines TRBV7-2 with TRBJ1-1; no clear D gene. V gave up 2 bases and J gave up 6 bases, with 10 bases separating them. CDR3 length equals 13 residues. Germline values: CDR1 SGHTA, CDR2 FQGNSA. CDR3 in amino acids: CASSLRSIPEAFF. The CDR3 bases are TGTGCCAGCAGCTTACGTAGCATCCCTGAAGCTTTCTTT.

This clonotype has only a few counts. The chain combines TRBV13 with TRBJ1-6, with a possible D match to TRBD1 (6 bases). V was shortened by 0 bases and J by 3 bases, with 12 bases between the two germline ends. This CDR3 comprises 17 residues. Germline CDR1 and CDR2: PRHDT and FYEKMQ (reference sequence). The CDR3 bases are TGTGCCAGCAGCTTAGGCGGGACACCTCACTATAATTCACCCCTCCACTTT. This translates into CASSLGGTPHYNSPLHF.

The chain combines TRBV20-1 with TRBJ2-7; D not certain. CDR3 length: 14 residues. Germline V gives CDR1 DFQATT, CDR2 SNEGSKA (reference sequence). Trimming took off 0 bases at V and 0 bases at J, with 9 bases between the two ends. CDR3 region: CSARDTPSSYEQYF. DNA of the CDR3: TGCAGTGCTAGAGATACGCCAAGCTCCTACGAGCAGTACTTC.

The CDR3 here is CSARDRTGVSTGELFF. In nucleotides, the CDR3 is TGCAGTGCTAGAGATCGGACAGGGGTGTCAACCGGGGAGCTGTTTTTT. This sequence joins TRBV20-1 and TRBJ2-2; the match to TRBD1 covers 9 bases. Trimming at V came to 0 bases and at J to 5 bases, leaving 7 bases not matched to a gene. The CDR3 is made up of 16 amino acids. CDR1 is DFQATT and CDR2 is SNEGSKA in the germline V gene (reference sequence).

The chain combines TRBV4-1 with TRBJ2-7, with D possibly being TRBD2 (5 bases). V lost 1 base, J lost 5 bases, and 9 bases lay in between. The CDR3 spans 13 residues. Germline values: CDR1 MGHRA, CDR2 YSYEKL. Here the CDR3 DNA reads TGCGCCAGCAGCCAAGGAGGGTCCAACGAGCAGTACTTC. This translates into CASSQGGSNEQYF.

As DNA, the CDR3 is TGCGCCAGCAGCCAAGCAGGGAAGAACACTGAAGCTTTCTTT. Translated: CASSQAGKNTEAFF. The V gene is TRBV4-3, the J gene TRBJ1-1; tentatively, D is TRBD1 (5 bases). The germline CDR1 and CDR2 sequences are LGHNA and YSLEER. Trimming removed 1 base from V and 1 base from J, with 7 bases in between. The CDR3 covers 14 residues.

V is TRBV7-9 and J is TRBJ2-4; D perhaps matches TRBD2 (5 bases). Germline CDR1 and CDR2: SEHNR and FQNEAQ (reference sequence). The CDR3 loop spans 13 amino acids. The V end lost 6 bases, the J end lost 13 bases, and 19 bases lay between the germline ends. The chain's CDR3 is CASRSDGGNEQYF. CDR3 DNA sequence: TGTGCCAGCAGGTCCGACGGAGGCAATGAGCAGTACTTC.

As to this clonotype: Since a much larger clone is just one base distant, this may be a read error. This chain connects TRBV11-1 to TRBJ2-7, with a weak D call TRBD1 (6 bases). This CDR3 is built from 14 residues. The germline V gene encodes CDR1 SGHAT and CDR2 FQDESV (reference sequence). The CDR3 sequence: CASSDRDKIYERYF. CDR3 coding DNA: TGTGCCAGCAGCGATCGGGACAAAATATACGAGCGGTACTTC.